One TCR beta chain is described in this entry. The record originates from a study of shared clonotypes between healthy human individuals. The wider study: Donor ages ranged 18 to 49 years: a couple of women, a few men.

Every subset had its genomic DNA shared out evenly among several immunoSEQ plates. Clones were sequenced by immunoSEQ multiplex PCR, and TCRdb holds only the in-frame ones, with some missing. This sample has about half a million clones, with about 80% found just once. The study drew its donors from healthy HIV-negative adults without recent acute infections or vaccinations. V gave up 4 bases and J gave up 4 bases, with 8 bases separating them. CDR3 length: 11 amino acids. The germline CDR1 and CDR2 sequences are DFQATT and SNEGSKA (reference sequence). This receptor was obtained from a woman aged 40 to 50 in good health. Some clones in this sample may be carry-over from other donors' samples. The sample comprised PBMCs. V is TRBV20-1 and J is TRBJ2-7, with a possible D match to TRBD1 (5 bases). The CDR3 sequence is CSATQGYEQYF. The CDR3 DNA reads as TGCAGTGCTACCCAGGGTTACGAGCAGTACTTC.